This entry lists 22 T cell receptor beta chains sequenced from one sample in a study of T cell responses to AZD1222 COVID-19 vaccine. Method: immunoSEQ multiplex PCR; TCRdb's copy keeps in-frame clones and lacks some. This sample has around 190,000 clones; 80% to 90% occur once, and the top ten carry about 0.53%. The sequences come from peripheral blood, collected on day 0 of AZD1222 vaccination. The receptor set was obtained from an adult in good health.

V is TRBV5-1 and J is TRBJ2-7; TRBD2 matches at 8 bases. J lost 3 bases, V lost 0 bases, and 11 bases had no gene match. This CDR3 is built from 17 residues. In germline, CDR1 is SGHRS, CDR2 YFSETQ. This CDR3 is CASSLAMIGAGVYEQYF. The DNA for the CDR3 is TGCGCCAGCAGCTTGGCCATGATTGGAGCGGGGGTCTACGAGCAGTACTTC.

The rearrangement uses TRBV28 and TRBJ2-7; 9 bases line up with TRBD1. The CDR3 runs to 15 residues. After removal of 6 bases from V and 0 bases from J, the junction contained 6 bases not matched to a gene. Germline CDR1 MDHEN, CDR2 SYDVKM. The CDR3 region has the DNA TGTGCCAGCAGCCGGACAGGGGCTCGCTCCTACGAGCAGTACTTC. Translated, it gives CASSRTGARSYEQYF.

V usage is TRBV18 and J usage is TRBJ2-1, with D perhaps given as TRBD1 or TRBD2 (5 bases each). Trimming pared 0 bases from V and 5 bases from J, leaving 11 bases between. There are 15 residues in the CDR3. CDR1 is KGHSH and CDR2 is LQKENI in the germline V gene. CDR3 nucleotide sequence: TGTGCCAGCTCACCACCGGGGGAGACACACAATGAGCAGTTCTTC. Amino acids: CASSPPGETHNEQFF.

This chain connects TRBV9 to TRBJ1-4; no clear D. CDR3 length: 13 residues. V dropped 1 base and J dropped 12 bases, with 13 bases sitting between them. Germline loops: CDR1 SGDLS, CDR2 YYNGEE. CDR3 nucleotide sequence: TGTGCCAGCAGCGTACCGGGCCGGGAGGAACTGTTTTTT. It yields the protein CASSVPGREELFF.

This clone was seen just once. The chain is built from TRBV12-3 or TRBV12-4 and TRBJ2-1, with 11 bases fitting TRBD2. V lost 5 bases, J lost 15 bases, and 6 bases stayed unmatched. The CDR3 totals 12 residues. This CDR3 reads CASSLKGTSGFF. CDR3 in DNA: TGTGCCAGCAGTCTAAAAGGGACTAGCGGGTTCTTC.

The rearrangement joins TRBV10-2 to TRBJ1-1, with 7 nucleotides matching TRBD1. CDR3 length: 14 residues. The V segment lost 2 bases and the J segment 2 bases; nucleotides outside the gene matches: 2. Germline CDR1 and CDR2: WSHSY and SAAADI. CDR3 amino acids: CASSEDRANTEAFF. The CDR3 coding sequence is TGCGCCAGCAGTGAGGACAGGGCTAACACTGAAGCTTTCTTT.

This chain connects TRBV4-3 to TRBJ2-3; possibly TRBD2 for D (5 bases). Per germline, CDR1 LGHNA and CDR2 YSLEER. The V end lost 4 bases, the J end lost 5 bases, and 16 bases lay between the germline ends. This CDR3 is 15 amino acids long. The CDR3, as DNA: TGCGCCAGCAGCCCCAGGTTCGGGATAGGAGATACGCAGTATTTT. Encoded protein: CASSPRFGIGDTQYF.

This clone occurred once. The chain links TRBV6-5 to TRBJ1-1; possible D gene TRBD1, 5 bases. Germline loops: CDR1 MNHEY, CDR2 SVGAGI. The CDR3 consists of 15 residues. V was pared by 0 bases and J by 1 base, with 9 bases between. The CDR3 DNA reads TGTGCCAGCAGTTACTCGCCTGACAGGAACACTGAAGCTTTCTTT. Translation: CASSYSPDRNTEAFF.

The gene calls are TRBV28 and TRBJ2-2, with 10 bases lining up with TRBD1. With V trimmed by 4 bases and J by 5 bases, 4 bases remained unmatched. CDR3 length: 15 residues. Germline CDR1 is MDHEN and CDR2 is SYDVKM. The CDR3 is CASSSAGQGTGELFF. The CDR3 nucleotides read TGTGCCAGCAGTTCCGCGGGACAGGGGACCGGGGAGCTGTTTTTT.

V and J are TRBV12-3 or TRBV12-4 and TRBJ1-1; D gene ambiguous. This CDR3 comprises 12 residues. With 7 bases removed from V and 0 bases from J, the gap between germline ends came to 6 bases. Here the CDR3 reads CASTGLNTEAFF. In DNA form, the CDR3 reads TGTGCCAGCACCGGTTTGAACACTGAAGCTTTCTTT.

The V call is TRBV29-1, the J call TRBJ2-2; D perhaps matches TRBD2 (5 bases). Trimming shortened V by 6 bases and J by 0 bases, and 8 bases separated the two germline ends. The V gene's germline CDR1 is SQVTM and CDR2 ANQGSEA. This CDR3 is built from 13 residues. Written as DNA, the CDR3 is TGCAGCGTAGACGGGGCGAACACCGGGGAGCTGTTTTTT. Its protein is CSVDGANTGELFF.

The rearrangement links TRBV7-8 to TRBJ1-2; D may be TRBD1 (5 bases). Trimming took 1 base from V and 4 from J, leaving 13 bases between them. This CDR3 contains 15 residues. The V gene's germline CDR1 is SGHVS and CDR2 FQNEAQ. The DNA of the CDR3 is TGTGCCAGCAGCTTAGTCCGCGGACATCCCTATGGCTACACCTTC. Its translation: CASSLVRGHPYGYTF.

This chain uses TRBV2 with TRBJ1-2; D uncertain. The ends were cut back, 6 bases at V and 3 bases at J, with 11 bases in the middle. CDR1 is SNHLY, CDR2 FYNNEI, per germline. The CDR3 covers 13 residues. The CDR3, as DNA: TGTGCCAGCAGGGACGGACGGCACTATGGCTACACCTTC. Translating gives CASRDGRHYGYTF.

CDR3 residues: CAWSQGVSLAKNIQYF. CDR3 in DNA: TGTGCCTGGAGCCAAGGGGTGAGCCTAGCCAAAAACATTCAGTACTTC. The rearrangement uses TRBV30 and TRBJ2-4, with D perhaps matching TRBD1 (5 bases). Trimming removed 3 bases from V and 0 bases from J, with 15 bases in between. The CDR3 has 16 amino acids. Germline assignment: CDR1 GTSNPN and CDR2 SVGIG (reference sequence). Full variable domain (outside the CDR3, taken from reference TRBV30 and TRBJ2-4): SQTIHQWPATLVQPVGSPLSLECTVEGTSNPNLYWYRQAAGRGLQLLFYSVGIGQISSEVPQNLSASRPQDRQFILSSKKLLLSDSGFYLCAWSQGVSLAKNIQYFGAGTRLSVL.

The rearrangement links TRBV6-5 to TRBJ2-1, with D tentatively TRBD1 (5 bases). Germline V CDR1 and CDR2: MNHEY, SVGAGI. V lost 2 bases and J 3 bases, leaving 11 bases between the germline ends. CDR3 length equals 15 residues. This CDR3 reads CASSYGQGFYNEQFF. CDR3 DNA: TGTGCCAGCAGTTACGGGCAGGGTTTCTACAATGAGCAGTTCTTC.

This chain links TRBV30 with TRBJ1-5; 9 bases match TRBD1. Germline V lookup: CDR1 GTSNPN, CDR2 SVGIG (reference sequence). V was clipped by 5 bases and J by 7 bases; unmatched bases: 9. The CDR3 runs to 14 residues. CDR3 DNA: TGTGCCTGGGCGGATGGGACAGGGAGGCAGCCCCAGCATTTT. Translated: CAWADGTGRQPQHF.

The V and J genes are TRBV7-3 and TRBJ2-4, with 8 bases fitting TRBD1. CDR1 and CDR2 from the germline V gene are SGHTA and FQGTGA. The CDR3 spans 14 residues. V gave up 4 bases and J gave up 4 bases; unmatched junction bases: 3. The CDR3 DNA is TGTGCCAGCAGCTATGACAGGGGTAAAAACATTCAGTACTTC. Translation gives CASSYDRGKNIQYF.

The chain recombines TRBV27 with TRBJ2-7, with 7 bases identical to TRBD1. V trimming: 0 bases; J trimming: 1 base; junction bases outside the gene matches: 6. The germline V gene has CDR1 MNHEY and CDR2 SMNVEV (reference sequence). The CDR3 runs to 16 residues. The CDR3 protein is CASSLSGQVNSYEQYF. The CDR3 coding sequence is TGTGCCAGCAGTTTATCAGGACAGGTCAATTCCTACGAGCAGTACTTC.

This clone appeared a single time. V gene TRBV30 combines with J gene TRBJ1-1; perhaps TRBD1 as D (6 bases). CDR1 is GTSNPN, CDR2 SVGIG, per germline (reference sequence). Trimming cost V 0 bases and J 5 bases, with 10 bases left between them. The CDR3 is 13 residues long. The CDR3 sequence is CAWSVGGETEAFF. CDR3 coding DNA: TGTGCCTGGAGTGTCGGGGGCGAGACTGAAGCTTTCTTT.

V and J are TRBV2 and TRBJ2-7, with 9 bases identical to TRBD2. The CDR3 contains 17 residues. Germline V CDR1 and CDR2: SNHLY, FYNNEI. J gave up 2 bases and V 9 bases, and 17 bases lay outside the gene matches. CDR3 sequence (DNA): TGTGCCAGGAAAGACAGGCATAGCGGGAGAGGGACCTACGAGCAGTACTTC. It encodes CARKDRHSGRGTYEQYF.

This clone has only one observation. The chain carries TRBV18 and TRBJ1-3; D is uncertain. V was shortened by 1 base and J by 8 bases, with 6 bases between the two germline ends. Germline CDR1 and CDR2: KGHSH and LQKENI. The CDR3 runs 12 residues. The CDR3 sequence is CASSPLVDTIYF. In nucleotides, the CDR3 is TGTGCCAGCTCACCACTAGTTGACACCATATATTTT.

The J gene is TRBJ2-2, the V gene TRBV9; D is unclear. Between the trimmed V and J ends, which lost 3 bases and 2 bases, there was a span of 14 bases. CDR3 length: 16 residues. Germline V gene data show CDR1 as SGDLS and CDR2 as YYNGEE. The CDR3 here is CASSAYSASNTGELFF. As DNA, the CDR3 is TGTGCCAGCAGCGCCTACAGTGCAAGTAACACCGGGGAGCTGTTTTTT.